A single sample is the source of the 31 T cell receptor beta chains below, sequenced in a study of PD-1 blockade in classical Hodgkin lymphoma. Produced via immunoSEQ multiplex PCR; TCRdb's table is partial and in-frame only. The table lists approximately 9,900 clones, 75% to 95% of them singletons. Described time point: newly diagnosed, previously untreated cHL patient sample. CD8+ T cell isolation from thawed PBMCs was performed by magnetic negative selection. The sequenced sample consisted of CD8+ T cells from blood. These receptors originate from a human donor with classical Hodgkin lymphoma.

This chain joins TRBV27 and TRBJ2-7, with TRBD1 matching over 7 bases. The CDR3 is made up of 16 amino acids. Germline CDR1 reads MNHEY; CDR2 reads SMNVEV (reference sequence). Trimming at V came to 2 bases and at J to 3 bases, leaving 10 bases not matched to a gene. DNA for the CDR3: TGTGCCAGCAGTTTAGTGCTGGGACAGAAGTTCTACGAGCAGTACTTC. As protein: CASSLVLGQKFYEQYF.

The chain links TRBV14 to TRBJ2-5; 9 positions match TRBD1. The CDR3 consists of 14 residues. J was trimmed by 3 bases and V by 5 bases; bases with no gene match: 4. CDR1 is SGHDN, CDR2 FVKESK, per germline. The CDR3 DNA follows: TGTGCCAGCAGCGGACAGGGGCTTAAAGAGACCCAGTACTTC. Amino acid sequence: CASSGQGLKETQYF. The variable domain in full, completed from reference TRBV14 and TRBJ2-5, reads EAGVTQFPSHSVIEKGQTVTLRCDPISGHDNLYWYRRVMGKEIKFLLHFVKESKQDESGMPNNRFLAERTGGTYSTLKVQPAELEDSGVYFCASSGQGLKETQYFGPGTRLLVL.

CDR3 loop: CASSVQGAVADTQYF. The CDR3 bases are TGTGCCAGCAGCGTACAGGGGGCCGTTGCAGATACGCAGTATTTT. This chain uses TRBV9 with TRBJ2-3; 8 bases are shared with TRBD1. V lost 1 base to trimming and J lost 4 bases; unmatched junction nucleotides: 5. The CDR3 runs to 15 residues. Germline V gene data show CDR1 as SGDLS and CDR2 as YYNGEE.

The chain recombines TRBV4-2 with TRBJ1-1; D is unresolved. V was pared by 0 bases and J by 2 bases, with 13 bases between. CDR1 and CDR2 (germline): LGHNA, YNFKEQ. The CDR3 covers 16 residues. CDR3 coding DNA: TGTGCCAGCAGCCAAGATAGGACGGGCCCCAACACTGAAGCTTTCTTT. Protein sequence: CASSQDRTGPNTEAFF.

The chain joins TRBV5-6 to TRBJ1-2; no definite D call. CDR1 is SGHDT, CDR2 YYEEEE, per germline. Trimming left V 4 bases short and J 4 bases short, with 5 bases between. This CDR3 is built from 11 residues. The CDR3 DNA reads as TGTGCCAGCAGCACGAGCTATGGCTACACCTTC. Protein: CASSTSYGYTF.

The V and J genes are TRBV6-4 and TRBJ2-2; maybe TRBD2 (5 bases). Trimming cost V 3 bases and J 4 bases, with 15 bases left between them. The CDR3 consists of 16 residues. The germline CDR1 and CDR2 sequences are MRHNA and SNTAGT. CDR3 coding DNA: TGTGCCAGCAGTGAAACGACCGCTGAGGGCACCGGGGAGCTGTTTTTT. It specifies CASSETTAEGTGELFF.

This sequence joins TRBV30 and TRBJ2-7, with 7 bases fitting TRBD1. V lost 4 bases, J lost 3 bases, and 6 bases stayed unmatched. The CDR3 consists of 13 residues. The germline V gene has CDR1 GTSNPN and CDR2 SVGIG (reference sequence). The CDR3 DNA reads as TGTGCCTGGACCGGGACAGTCCTCTACGAGCAGTACTTC. It specifies CAWTGTVLYEQYF.

This chain uses TRBV18 with TRBJ2-3; no clear D. Germline V lookup: CDR1 KGHSH, CDR2 LQKENI. Trimming took off 0 bases at V and 6 bases at J, with 7 bases between the two ends. The CDR3 has 13 amino acids. The CDR3 loop reads CASSPPITDTQYF. The CDR3 region has the DNA TGTGCCAGCTCACCACCAATAACGGATACGCAGTATTTT. Full variable domain (outside the CDR3, taken from reference TRBV18 and TRBJ2-3): NAGVMQNPRHLVRRRGQEARLRCSPMKGHSHVYWYRQLPEEGLKFMVYLQKENIIDESGMPKERFSAEFPKEGPSILRIQQVVRGDSAAYFCASSPPITDTQYFGPGTRLTVL.

The chain links TRBV27 to TRBJ1-4, with D perhaps matching TRBD1 (5 bases). The CDR3 consists of 15 residues. Trimming took 5 bases from V and 8 from J, leaving 18 bases between them. Germline V lookup: CDR1 MNHEY, CDR2 SMNVEV (reference sequence). CDR3: CASSQSALGGEKLFF. The CDR3 region has the DNA TGTGCCAGCAGTCAGAGCGCCCTCGGGGGGGAAAAACTGTTTTTT. Full variable domain (missing parts from reference TRBV27 and TRBJ1-4): EAQVTQNPRYLITVTGKKLTVTCSQNMNHEYMSWYRQDPGLGLRQIYYSMNVEVTDKGDVPEGYKVSRKEKRNFPLILESPSPNQTSLYFCASSQSALGGEKLFFGSGTQLSVL.

The V and J genes are TRBV28 and TRBJ2-1, with 7 bases that match TRBD2. The CDR3 loop spans 18 amino acids. Germline loops: CDR1 MDHEN, CDR2 SYDVKM. The V gene end was trimmed by 5 bases and the J gene end by 5 bases; junction bases not matched to a gene: 18. The CDR3 here is CASSDTGTTLPYDNEQFF. CDR3 coding DNA: TGTGCCAGCAGTGACACCGGGACTACCCTGCCGTACGACAATGAGCAGTTCTTC.

This chain links TRBV4-1 with TRBJ1-5, with D possibly TRBD1 on 5 matching bases. Germline loops: CDR1 MGHRA, CDR2 YSYEKL. The V gene lost 6 bases and the J gene lost 3 bases, with 18 bases spanning the gap. There are 16 residues in the CDR3. The CDR3 nucleotides are TGCGCCAGCAGGGAGGAAGACCAGGGTATCAATCAGCCCCAGCATTTT. Residues: CASREEDQGINQPQHF.

This chain's CDR3 is CASIDSYTGELFF. CDR3 DNA: TGTGCCAGCATTGACAGCTACACCGGGGAGCTGTTTTTT. This chain connects TRBV28 to TRBJ2-2, with D perhaps TRBD1 (5 bases). The V end was cut by 7 bases, the J end by 3 bases, with 9 bases between. The CDR3 has 13 residues. CDR1 is MDHEN, CDR2 SYDVKM, per germline.

The gene calls are TRBV7-6 and TRBJ2-7, with no clear D. CDR3 length: 13 residues. With 5 bases removed from V and 3 bases from J, the gap between germline ends came to 11 bases. Germline V gives CDR1 SGHVS, CDR2 FNYEAQ. This CDR3 reads CASSPGPIYEQYF. CDR3 in DNA: TGTGCCAGCAGCCCCGGGCCAATCTACGAGCAGTACTTC.

This CDR3 reads CASSYQGETQYF. CDR3 DNA: TGTGCCAGCAGTTACCAGGGAGAGACCCAGTACTTC. The rearrangement joins TRBV6-5 to TRBJ2-5; maybe TRBD1 (5 bases). The V end lost 2 bases, the J end lost 4 bases, and 5 bases lay between the germline ends. The CDR3 contains 12 residues. Germline V gene data show CDR1 as MNHEY and CDR2 as SVGAGI.

The gene calls are TRBV6-1 and TRBJ2-7, with D possibly TRBD2 on 5 matching bases. The CDR3 is 15 amino acids. CDR1 is MNHNS and CDR2 is SASEGT in the germline V gene. V was shortened by 2 bases and J by 0 bases, with 11 bases between the two germline ends. CDR3 in amino acids: CASSERERSSYEQYF. The CDR3 DNA sequence: TGTGCCAGCAGTGAAAGGGAGCGGAGCTCCTACGAGCAGTACTTC.

V is TRBV7-9 and J is TRBJ1-1; no definite D call. V was clipped by 2 bases and J by 1 base, with 5 bases between them. Germline CDR1 and CDR2: SEHNR and FQNEAQ (reference sequence). There are 13 residues in the CDR3. As DNA, the CDR3 is TGTGCCAGCAGCTTACTGTCGAACACTGAAGCTTTCTTT. Amino acid sequence: CASSLLSNTEAFF.

The chain carries TRBV25-1 and TRBJ1-1; 10 nucleotides line up with TRBD1. With V trimmed by 8 bases and J by 5 bases, 5 bases remained unmatched. Germline V gene lookup returns CDR1 MGHDK and CDR2 SYGVNS. The CDR3 runs 13 residues. This CDR3 reads CASRDRGQTEAFF. The CDR3 bases are TGTGCCAGCCGAGACAGGGGGCAAACTGAAGCTTTCTTT.

The genes are TRBV29-1 and TRBJ2-7; 11 nucleotides line up with TRBD2. V was pared by 3 bases and J by 3 bases, with 1 base of the junction left unmatched. Germline V lookup: CDR1 SQVTM, CDR2 ANQGSEA. CDR3 length: 13 amino acids. The CDR3 nucleotides read TGCAGCGTTGATCTAGCGGGAGGCTACGAGCAGTACTTC. It encodes CSVDLAGGYEQYF.

This CDR3 is CASSFFFGGSSYEQYF. CDR3 nucleotide sequence: TGTGCCAGCAGCTTCTTTTTCGGGGGGTCCTCCTACGAGCAGTACTTC. The chain joins TRBV7-9 to TRBJ2-7; 7 nucleotides match TRBD2. This CDR3 spans 16 amino acids. V lost 3 bases, J lost 0 bases, and 8 bases stayed unmatched. Looked up from germline, CDR1 is SEHNR and CDR2 is FQNEAQ (reference sequence).

The rearrangement uses TRBV7-9 and TRBJ2-4; possibly TRBD1 or TRBD2 for D (5 bases each). Germline values: CDR1 SEHNR, CDR2 FQNEAQ (reference sequence). This CDR3 is built from 19 residues. Trimming left V 5 bases short and J 0 bases short, with 23 bases between. Here the CDR3 reads CASSRSRDGRILAKNIQYF. Written as DNA, the CDR3 is TGTGCCAGCAGCCGGTCGAGGGACGGCCGCATCCTAGCCAAAAACATTCAGTACTTC.

The chain recombines TRBV7-6 with TRBJ1-1; D gene ambiguous. The CDR3 is made up of 15 amino acids. Germline CDR1 and CDR2: SGHVS and FNYEAQ. The germline V and J ends were trimmed by 1 base and 0 bases, with 9 bases remaining between them. The CDR3 DNA is TGTGCCAGCAGCTTAGAGGGTGTTATGAACACTGAAGCTTTCTTT. Protein product: CASSLEGVMNTEAFF. The variable domain in full, completed from reference TRBV7-6 and TRBJ1-1, reads GAGVSQSPRYKVTKRGQDVALRCDPISGHVSLYWYRQALGQGPEFLTYFNYEAQQDKSGLPNDRFSAERPEGSISTLTIQRTEQRDSAMYRCASSLEGVMNTEAFFGQGTRLTVV.

Here the CDR3 reads CASSSKDRAYGYTF. The CDR3 region has the DNA TGTGCCAGCAGCTCTAAGGACAGAGCTTATGGCTACACCTTC. The chain is built from TRBV5-4 and TRBJ1-2, with D maybe TRBD1 (6 bases). The CDR3 runs to 14 residues. Per the germline V gene, CDR1 is SGHNT and CDR2 is YYREEE (reference sequence). Deletions cut 3 bases from V and 5 bases from J, with 14 bases between.

The chain is built from TRBV29-1 and TRBJ1-2; unclear D gene. The germline CDR1 and CDR2 sequences are SQVTM and ANQGSEA. The V gene lost 1 base and the J gene lost 2 bases, with 14 bases spanning the gap. The CDR3 has 15 amino acids. The CDR3 region is CSVEVGLTDNYGYTF. CDR3 DNA: TGCAGCGTTGAAGTTGGGCTTACGGACAACTATGGCTACACCTTC.

This chain uses TRBV5-1 with TRBJ2-1; TRBD2 matches 11 bases. The V and J ends lost 1 base and 9 bases, in that order; junction bases with no gene match: 9. In germline, CDR1 is SGHRS, CDR2 YFSETQ. The CDR3 is made up of 16 amino acids. This CDR3 reads CASSLPISGGAGEQFF. For the CDR3, the DNA is TGCGCCAGCAGCTTGCCCATTAGCGGGGGGGCGGGTGAGCAGTTCTTC. Filled out from reference TRBV5-1 and TRBJ2-1, the complete variable domain reads KAGVTQTPRYLIKTRGQQVTLSCSPISGHRSVSWYQQTPGQGLQFLFEYFSETQRNKGNFPGRFSGRQFSNSRSEMNVSTLELGDSALYLCASSLPISGGAGEQFFGPGTRLTVL.

This chain links TRBV4-1 with TRBJ1-5; 8 bases line up with TRBD1. The CDR3 totals 15 residues. The ends lost 4 bases at V and 3 bases at J; junction bases unmatched: 5. Germline CDR1 is MGHRA and CDR2 is YSYEKL. This CDR3 is CASSPWTGPNQPQHF. CDR3 sequence (DNA): TGCGCCAGCAGCCCTTGGACAGGGCCCAATCAGCCCCAGCATTTT.

The CDR3 DNA reads as TGTGCCAGCAGCTTACTGGGGCAGGGTTTCTACGAGCAGTACTTC. Translated, it gives CASSLLGQGFYEQYF. This chain uses TRBV7-9 with TRBJ2-7; D may be TRBD1 (5 bases). This CDR3 spans 15 amino acids. Germline V lookup: CDR1 SEHNR, CDR2 FQNEAQ (reference sequence). Between the trimmed V and J ends, which lost 2 bases and 3 bases, there was a span of 14 bases.

This clone was found a few times. This chain uses TRBV25-1 with TRBJ1-6; TRBD1 matches at 7 bases. V shed 6 bases, J shed 7 bases, and the junction held 3 bases outside the gene matches. CDR1 MGHDK and CDR2 SYGVNS come from the germline V gene. CDR3 length: 13 amino acids. The CDR3 nucleotides read TGTGCCAGCAGCCACAGGGGAAATTCACCCCTCCACTTT. It yields the protein CASSHRGNSPLHF.

V gene TRBV25-1 combines with J gene TRBJ2-5; 7 positions agree with TRBD1. The CDR3 loop spans 18 amino acids. V trimming: 3 bases; J trimming: 1 base; junction bases outside the gene matches: 14. CDR1 MGHDK and CDR2 SYGVNS come from the germline V gene. The CDR3 spells CASSETTADRVSQETQYF. CDR3 DNA sequence: TGTGCCAGCAGTGAGACGACTGCCGACAGGGTCTCCCAAGAGACCCAGTACTTC.

Only one count was recorded for this clone. This chain links TRBV7-6 with TRBJ1-2, with D maybe TRBD1 (5 bases). The CDR3 loop spans 16 amino acids. Per germline, CDR1 SGHVS and CDR2 FNYEAQ. Trimming cost V 5 bases and J 5 bases, with 21 bases left between them. CDR3 sequence: CASSRSRTGLQYGYTF. DNA for the CDR3: TGTGCCAGCAGCCGTTCTCGAACGGGACTGCAATATGGCTACACCTTC.

The chain combines TRBV6-1 with TRBJ1-5; D is uncertain. Germline CDR1 reads MNHNS; CDR2 reads SASEGT. V was cut by 2 bases and J by 5 bases, with 13 bases left in between. The CDR3 sequence is 15 residues long. CDR3 protein: CASSENVLGDQPQHF. The CDR3 region has the DNA TGTGCCAGCAGTGAAAATGTGTTGGGAGATCAGCCCCAGCATTTT.

The chain recombines TRBV29-1 with TRBJ1-2; 7 positions match TRBD1. Germline V gene data show CDR1 as SQVTM and CDR2 as ANQGSEA. This CDR3 spans 14 amino acids. Trimming took 6 bases from V and 1 from J; bases not matched to a gene: 8. The DNA of the CDR3 is TGCAGCGTGGATGGGACAGAGGATAACTATGGCTACACCTTC. Translation gives CSVDGTEDNYGYTF.